This entry lists 8 T cell receptor beta chains sequenced from one sample in a study of cytomegalovirus exposure and HLA in healthy donors. In the PCR, 60 Vbeta and 13 Jbeta primers were used. Measured with immunoSEQ multiplex PCR; TCRdb has only the in-frame clones, and not every one. This table has hundreds of thousands of clones, roughly 89% appearing once. What was sequenced was PBMCs. The receptors were gathered from a woman between 18 and 30 years old in good health and CMV-seronegative.

The J gene is TRBJ2-1, the V gene TRBV11-1; TRBD2 agrees at 9 bases. There are 16 residues in the CDR3. The germline V gene encodes CDR1 SGHAT and CDR2 FQDESV (reference sequence). Trimming took 3 bases from V and 4 from J; bases not matched to a gene: 7. CDR3 in DNA: TGTGCCAGCAGCTTTCTGGAACTAGCGGGTTACAATGAGCAGTTCTTC. Encoded protein: CASSFLELAGYNEQFF.

V usage is TRBV5-1 and J usage is TRBJ1-5; D is perhaps TRBD1 (6 bases). V gave up 2 bases and J gave up 5 bases, with 14 bases separating them. The CDR3 extends over 15 amino acids. CDR1 is SGHRS, CDR2 YFSETQ, per germline. The CDR3 nucleotides are TGCGCCAGCAGCTTCATAGGGGGTTGGGATCAGCCCCAGCATTTT. Translating gives CASSFIGGWDQPQHF.

This clone has just one count. The rearrangement uses TRBV2 and TRBJ1-1, with D hard to call. This CDR3 region has 11 residues. Trimming removed 3 bases from V and 8 bases from J, with 7 bases in between. The germline CDR1 and CDR2 sequences are SNHLY and FYNNEI. The CDR3 loop reads CASSDFQEAFF. The CDR3, as DNA: TGTGCCAGCAGTGATTTTCAGGAAGCTTTCTTT.

The rearrangement joins TRBV30 to TRBJ1-2; D is unclear. The CDR3 runs 11 residues. The germline gives CDR1 GTSNPN, CDR2 SVGIG (reference sequence). The V end lost 3 bases, the J end lost 5 bases, and 7 bases lay between the germline ends. The CDR3 bases are TGTGCCTGGAGCAGGTGGTATGGCTACACCTTC. Translation gives CAWSRWYGYTF.

In this sample, this clone turned up once. V is TRBV25-1 and J is TRBJ2-7; 10 bases agree with TRBD2. V lost 8 bases, J lost 3 bases, and 7 bases stayed unmatched. Germline V gene data show CDR1 as MGHDK and CDR2 as SYGVNS. The CDR3 contains 14 residues. CDR3 in amino acids: CASSLAGGFYEQYF. The CDR3 DNA is TGTGCCAGCTCTTTAGCGGGGGGTTTCTACGAGCAGTACTTC.

This chain uses TRBV2 with TRBJ1-2, with a weak D call TRBD1 (5 bases). The CDR3 totals 15 residues. CDR1 SNHLY and CDR2 FYNNEI come from the germline V gene. V was clipped by 7 bases and J by 0 bases, with 15 bases between them. CDR3 DNA: TGTGCCAGCATGGGTGGGGGGAGAGCTAACTATGGCTACACCTTC. Its translation is CASMGGGRANYGYTF.

This chain joins TRBV11-1 and TRBJ2-2; 10 nucleotides match TRBD1. The junction had 5 bases not matched to a gene; V was cut back by 4 bases and J by 3 bases. The length of the CDR3 is 16 residues. CDR1 is SGHAT, CDR2 FQDESV, per germline (reference sequence). DNA of the CDR3: TGTGCCAGCAGCTGGGGGACAGGGGCCCACACCGGGGAGCTGTTTTTT. Translating gives CASSWGTGAHTGELFF.

CDR3 sequence: CASSLEGQGGDTQYF. In nucleotides, the CDR3 is TGTGCCAGCAGTTTGGAGGGACAGGGTGGTGATACGCAGTATTTT. V usage is TRBV27 and J usage is TRBJ2-3; TRBD1 matches at 9 bases. CDR3 length: 15 residues. Germline V gives CDR1 MNHEY, CDR2 SMNVEV (reference sequence). J was trimmed by 6 bases and V by 3 bases; bases with no gene match: 7.